This is a list of T cell receptor beta chains from one sample in a study of neurological immune-mediated disorders. TCRdb recomputed calls from the 5' RACE reads with MiXCR, one row per CDR3 protein. Among about 60,000 distinct CDR3 sequences listed, about 3.2% were seen once. Material: PBMCs. Receptors were obtained from a woman in her sixties with multiple sclerosis. CDR3s include the opening cysteine and the closing phenylalanine or tryptophan. Each record gives: J gene, clone size, D gene, V gene, CDR3 protein, CDR3 DNA. The D gene is left open where the match is weak. The size field is filled for only some rows; it gives once, few, many or a size class.

TRBJ2-4,many,TRBD2,TRBV20-1,CSARDPLAGGLSQYF,TGCAGTGCTAGAGATCCGCTAGCGGGAGGCCTCTCTCAGTACTTC
TRBJ1-5,many,NA,TRBV12-3/TRBV12-4,CASSSLEVRQPQHF,TGTGCCAGCAGTTCCCTAGAGGTGCGACAGCCCCAGCATTTT
TRBJ1-6,NA,NA,TRBV20-1,CSASDTTYNSTLNF,TGCAGTGCTAGTGATACGACTTATAATTCAACCCTCAACTTT
TRBJ1-5,few,NA,TRBV7-2,CASSEDGTQPQHF,TGTGCCAGCAGCGAAGACGGCACTCAGCCCCAGCATTTT
TRBJ2-3,many,NA,TRBV7-2,CASSLVMEKTRSPKQFTQYF,TGTGCCAGCAGCTTAGTTATGGAGAAAACACGGAGTCCGAAACAGTTTACGCAGTATTTT
TRBJ1-3,many,NA,TRBV10-3,CAISATGLNGNTIYF,TGTGCCATCAGTGCCACAGGGCTTAATGGAAACACCATATATTTT
TRBJ1-1,many,NA,TRBV7-2,CASSLLGVLLTEAFF,TGTGCCAGCAGCTTATTGGGGGTATTGTTGACTGAAGCTTTCTTT
TRBJ2-5,many,NA,TRBV2,CASSDRGLRRWETQYF,TGTGCCAGCAGTGACCGGGGGCTACGTCGATGGGAGACCCAGTACTTC
TRBJ1-2,many,NA,TRBV28,CASRGNYGYTF,TGTGCCAGCCGGGGGAACTATGGCTACACCTTC
TRBJ2-7,NA,TRBD1,TRBV20-1,CSAISRDRAYEQYF,TGCAGTGCTATTAGTCGGGACAGGGCCTACGAGCAGTACTTC
TRBJ1-1,many,TRBD1,TRBV20-1,CSAIGTGNTEAFF,TGCAGTGCGATTGGGACAGGGAACACTGAAGCTTTCTTT
TRBJ1-1,many,NA,TRBV2,CASSPGRLVAEAFF,TGTGCCAGCAGCCCCGGCCGATTGGTGGCTGAAGCTTTCTTT
TRBJ1-3,many,NA,TRBV4-2,CASSQRAGLGGNTIYF,TGTGCCAGCAGCCAACGGGCAGGGCTTGGTGGAAACACCATATATTTT
TRBJ1-2,many,NA,TRBV7-9,CASSQGIHRAYGYTF,TGTGCCAGCAGCCAGGGGATTCATCGGGCCTATGGCTACACCTTC
TRBJ1-1,many,NA,TRBV2,CASSVFGEGEAFF,TGTGCCAGCAGTGTCTTCGGGGAGGGTGAAGCTTTCTTT
TRBJ1-2,many,NA,TRBV12-3/TRBV12-4,CASSFSRAVVYGYTF,TGTGCCAGCAGTTTTTCCAGGGCCGTCGTCTATGGCTACACCTTC